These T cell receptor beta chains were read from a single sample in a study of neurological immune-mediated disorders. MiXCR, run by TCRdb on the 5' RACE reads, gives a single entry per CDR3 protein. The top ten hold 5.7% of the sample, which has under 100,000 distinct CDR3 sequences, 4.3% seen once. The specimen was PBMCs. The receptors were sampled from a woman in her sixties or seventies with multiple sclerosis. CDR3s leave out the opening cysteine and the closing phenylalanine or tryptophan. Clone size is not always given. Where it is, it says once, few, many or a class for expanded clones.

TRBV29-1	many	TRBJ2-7	SVSGMSNEQY
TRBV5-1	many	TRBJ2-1	ASSLVRNEQF
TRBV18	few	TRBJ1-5	ASSQAGQYSNQPQH
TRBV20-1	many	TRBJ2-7	SAKGGSEGEQY
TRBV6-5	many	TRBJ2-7	ASRIRVGSYEQY
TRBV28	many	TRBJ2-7	ASSSTGGQY
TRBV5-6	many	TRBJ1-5	ASSLRQGDGNQPQH
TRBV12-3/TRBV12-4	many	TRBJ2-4	ASLRSPNIQY
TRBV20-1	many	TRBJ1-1	SARDSPGRAEAF
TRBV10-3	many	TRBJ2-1	AIRRIDHQRDEQF
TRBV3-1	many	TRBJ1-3	ASSQDRTAGGNTIY
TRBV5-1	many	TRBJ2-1	ATGIGTVTNEQF
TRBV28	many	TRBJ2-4	ASSYPPFVEGLIAKNIQY
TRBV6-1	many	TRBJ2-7	ATRGVAGGSYEQY
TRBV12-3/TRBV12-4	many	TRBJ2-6	ASSKTVSGANVLT
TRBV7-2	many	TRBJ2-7	ASSFGGRLKRQY
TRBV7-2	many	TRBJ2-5	ASSLWFRQRETQY
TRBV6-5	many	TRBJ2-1	ASSYGAGYNEQF
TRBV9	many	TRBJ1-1	ASTFGMNTEAF
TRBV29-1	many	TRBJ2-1	SVEVLGNEQF
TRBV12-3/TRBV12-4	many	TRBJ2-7	ASGSLHEQY
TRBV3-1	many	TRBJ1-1	ASSQGRAEAF
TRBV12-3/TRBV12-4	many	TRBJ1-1	ASSLGGWRDTEAF
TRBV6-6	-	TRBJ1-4	ASSSSGGKLF
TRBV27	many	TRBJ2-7	ASSPLGQGSSYEQY
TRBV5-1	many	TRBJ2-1	ASSLQGISSYNEQF
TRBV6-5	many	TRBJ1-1	ASTVLGDRDKNTEAF
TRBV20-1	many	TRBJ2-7	SAGGGGEQY
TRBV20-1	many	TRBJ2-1	SAFRQGQEF
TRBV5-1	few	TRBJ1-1	ASSSSTYTEAF
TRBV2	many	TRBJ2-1	ASKEESGRNEQF
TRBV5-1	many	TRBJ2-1	ASSFGRGGLK
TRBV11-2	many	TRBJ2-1	ASSAGRYEQF
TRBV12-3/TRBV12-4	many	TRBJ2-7	ASSLVTGGEQY
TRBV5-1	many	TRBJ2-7	ASSLEGYEQY
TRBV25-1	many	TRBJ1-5	ASSGDTPNQPQH
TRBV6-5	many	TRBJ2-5	ASSYLETQY
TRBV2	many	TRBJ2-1	ASSVGRGGREQF
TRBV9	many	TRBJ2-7	ASSNSHYEQY
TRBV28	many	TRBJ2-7	ASSIRDNEQY
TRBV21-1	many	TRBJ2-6	ASSPRRGGVFGANVLT
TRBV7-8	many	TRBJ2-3	ASSPGGATTDTQY
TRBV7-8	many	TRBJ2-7	ASSDRGPLFFYEQY
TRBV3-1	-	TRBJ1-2	ASSQEPGQGGGYT
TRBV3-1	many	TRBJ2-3	ASPGTDTQY
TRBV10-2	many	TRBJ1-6	ASRRGSNSPLH
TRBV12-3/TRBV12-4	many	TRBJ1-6	ASSLVGGGNSPLH
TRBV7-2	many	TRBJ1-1	ASSLRSGGSLTEAF
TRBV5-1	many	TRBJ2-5	ASSWDQGRETQY
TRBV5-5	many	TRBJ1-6	ASSLEGGNYNSPLH
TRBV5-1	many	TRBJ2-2	ASSRDRFAGELF
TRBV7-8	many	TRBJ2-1	ASSLAGVLGDEQF